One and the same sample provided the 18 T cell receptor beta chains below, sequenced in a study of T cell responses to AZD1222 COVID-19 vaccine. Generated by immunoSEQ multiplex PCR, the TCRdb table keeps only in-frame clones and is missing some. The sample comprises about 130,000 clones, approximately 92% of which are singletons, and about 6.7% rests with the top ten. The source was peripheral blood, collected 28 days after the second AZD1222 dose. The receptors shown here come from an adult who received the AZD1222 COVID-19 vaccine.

DNA of the CDR3: TGCAGCGTTGCGGGTCGGGACATTCAGTACTTC. This encodes CSVAGRDIQYF. The V and J genes are TRBV29-1 and TRBJ2-4; D is uncertain. Trimming removed 4 bases from V and 8 bases from J, with 9 bases in between. Germline V gene data show CDR1 as SQVTM and CDR2 as ANQGSEA. CDR3 length: 11 amino acids.

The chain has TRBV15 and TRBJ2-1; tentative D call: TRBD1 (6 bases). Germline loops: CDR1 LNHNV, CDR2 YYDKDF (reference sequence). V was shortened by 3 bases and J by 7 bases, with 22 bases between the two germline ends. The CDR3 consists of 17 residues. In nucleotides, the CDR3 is TGTGCCACCAGCAGCGTCGCCCGACTCGGCAGGGGAAATGAGCAGTTCTTC. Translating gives CATSSVARLGRGNEQFF.

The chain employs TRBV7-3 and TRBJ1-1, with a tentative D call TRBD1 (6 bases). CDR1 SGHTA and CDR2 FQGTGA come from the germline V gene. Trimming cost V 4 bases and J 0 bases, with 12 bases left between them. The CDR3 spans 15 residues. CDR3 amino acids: CASSSYRVMNTEAFF. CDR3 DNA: TGTGCCAGCAGCTCGTACAGGGTGATGAACACTGAAGCTTTCTTT.

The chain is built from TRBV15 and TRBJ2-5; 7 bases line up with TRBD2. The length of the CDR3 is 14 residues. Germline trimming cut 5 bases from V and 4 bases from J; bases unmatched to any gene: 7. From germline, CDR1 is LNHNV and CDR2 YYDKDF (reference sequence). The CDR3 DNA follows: TGTGCCACCAGCTTGCAGGGAGGGGCAGAGACCCAGTACTTC. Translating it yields CATSLQGGAETQYF.

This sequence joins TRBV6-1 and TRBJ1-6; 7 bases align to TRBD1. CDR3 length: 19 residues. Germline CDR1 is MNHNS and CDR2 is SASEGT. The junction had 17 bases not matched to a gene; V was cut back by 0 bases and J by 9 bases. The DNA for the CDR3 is TGTGCCAGCAGTGAAGCGGAGACAGGGTCCATGGTATACTCTTCACCCCTCCACTTT. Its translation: CASSEAETGSMVYSSPLHF.

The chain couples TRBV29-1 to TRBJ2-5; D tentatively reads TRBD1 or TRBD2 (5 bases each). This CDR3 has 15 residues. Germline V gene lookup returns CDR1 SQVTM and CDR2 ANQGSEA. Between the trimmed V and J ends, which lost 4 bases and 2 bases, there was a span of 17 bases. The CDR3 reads CSVAPGASPQETQYF. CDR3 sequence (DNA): TGCAGCGTTGCACCCGGGGCCTCCCCACAAGAGACCCAGTACTTC.

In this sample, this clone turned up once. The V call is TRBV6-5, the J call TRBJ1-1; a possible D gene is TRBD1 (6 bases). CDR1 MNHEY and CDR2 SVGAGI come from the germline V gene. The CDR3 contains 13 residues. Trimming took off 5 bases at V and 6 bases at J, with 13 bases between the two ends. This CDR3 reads CASSPYRAPEAFF. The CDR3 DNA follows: TGTGCCAGCAGTCCCTACAGGGCCCCTGAAGCTTTCTTT.

CDR3 DNA sequence: TGTGCCAGCAGTCGACAGGGGGCCTATGGCTACACCTTC. It is translated as CASSRQGAYGYTF. The genes are TRBV3-1 (or the pseudogene TRBV3-2) and TRBJ1-2; 10 bases agree with TRBD1. Trimming took 6 bases from V and 4 from J; bases not matched to a gene: 2. The CDR3 runs to 13 residues. CDR1 and CDR2 (germline): LGHDT, YNNKEL (reference sequence).

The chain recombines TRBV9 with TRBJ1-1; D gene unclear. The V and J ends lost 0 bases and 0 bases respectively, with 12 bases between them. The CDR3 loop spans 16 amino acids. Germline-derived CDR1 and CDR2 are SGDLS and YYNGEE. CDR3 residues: CASSVVPRTVNTEAFF. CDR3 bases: TGTGCCAGCAGCGTAGTTCCCCGGACGGTGAACACTGAAGCTTTCTTT.

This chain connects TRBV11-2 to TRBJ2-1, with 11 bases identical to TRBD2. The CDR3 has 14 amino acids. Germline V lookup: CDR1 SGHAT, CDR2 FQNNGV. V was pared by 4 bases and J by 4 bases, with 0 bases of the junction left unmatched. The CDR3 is CASSSSGGYNEQFF. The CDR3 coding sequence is TGTGCCAGCAGCTCTAGCGGGGGGTACAATGAGCAGTTCTTC.

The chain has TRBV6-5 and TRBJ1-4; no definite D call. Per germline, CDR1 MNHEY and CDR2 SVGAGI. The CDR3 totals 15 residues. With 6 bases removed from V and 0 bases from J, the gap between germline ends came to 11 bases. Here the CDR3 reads CASRPTATTNEKLFF. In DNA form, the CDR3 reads TGTGCCAGCAGGCCGACGGCAACAACTAATGAAAAACTGTTTTTT.

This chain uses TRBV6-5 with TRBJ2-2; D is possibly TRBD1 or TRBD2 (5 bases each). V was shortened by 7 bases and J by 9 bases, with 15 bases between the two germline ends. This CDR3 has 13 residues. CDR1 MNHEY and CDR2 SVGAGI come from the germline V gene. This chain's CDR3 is CASTPWGPRELFF. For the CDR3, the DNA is TGTGCCAGCACCCCATGGGGACCTCGGGAGCTGTTTTTT.

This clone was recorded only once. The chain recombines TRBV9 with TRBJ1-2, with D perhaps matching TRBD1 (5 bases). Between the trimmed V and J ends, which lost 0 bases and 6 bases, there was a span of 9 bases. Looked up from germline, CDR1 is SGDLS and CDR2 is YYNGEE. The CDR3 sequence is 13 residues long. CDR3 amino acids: CASSVGRADGYTF. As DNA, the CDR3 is TGTGCCAGCAGCGTAGGCAGGGCGGATGGCTACACCTTC.

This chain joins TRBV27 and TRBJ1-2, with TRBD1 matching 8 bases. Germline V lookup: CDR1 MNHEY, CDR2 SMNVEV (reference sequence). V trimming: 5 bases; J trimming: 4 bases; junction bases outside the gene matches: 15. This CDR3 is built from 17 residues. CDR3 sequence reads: CASSPWTGSVGGYGYTF. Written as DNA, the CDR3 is TGTGCCAGCAGTCCATGGACAGGGTCGGTTGGAGGCTATGGCTACACCTTC.

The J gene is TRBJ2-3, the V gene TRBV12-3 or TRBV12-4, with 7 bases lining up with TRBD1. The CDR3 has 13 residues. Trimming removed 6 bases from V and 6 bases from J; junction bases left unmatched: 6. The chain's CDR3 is CASRLSRGDTQYF. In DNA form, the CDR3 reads TGTGCCAGCAGACTTAGCAGGGGGGATACGCAGTATTTT.

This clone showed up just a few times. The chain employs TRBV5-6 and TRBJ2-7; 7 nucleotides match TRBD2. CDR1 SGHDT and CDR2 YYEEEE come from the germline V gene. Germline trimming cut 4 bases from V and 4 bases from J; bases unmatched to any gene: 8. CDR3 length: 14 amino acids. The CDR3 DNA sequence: TGTGCCAGCAGCACCGGGACCGGGGGGTACGAGCAGTACTTC. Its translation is CASSTGTGGYEQYF.

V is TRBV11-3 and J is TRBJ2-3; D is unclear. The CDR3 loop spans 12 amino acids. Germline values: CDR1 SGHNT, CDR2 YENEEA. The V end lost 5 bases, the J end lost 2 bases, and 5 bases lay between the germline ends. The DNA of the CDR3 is TGTGCCAGCAGCCCCTACACAGATACGCAGTATTTT. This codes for CASSPYTDTQYF.

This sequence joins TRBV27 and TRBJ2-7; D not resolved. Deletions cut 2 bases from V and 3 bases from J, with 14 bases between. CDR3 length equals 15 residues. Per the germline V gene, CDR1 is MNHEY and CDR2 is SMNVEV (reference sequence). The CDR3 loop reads CASSLGQVGYYEQYF. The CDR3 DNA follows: TGTGCCAGCAGTTTAGGCCAGGTGGGGTACTACGAGCAGTACTTC.